The subject of this entry is one T cell receptor beta chain. Its antigen is currently not known. It has no much larger one-base neighbor in the sample; base qualities were not kept. These data come from a study of blood T cell repertoires in COVID-19 (TCRdb year 2020). Context from the whole study: Samples from collaborators originated in the United States, Italy and Spain and spanned both the acute and convalescent phases of COVID-19. The material from the prospective study consisted of cDNA or gDNA derived from T cells, B-cell-depleted T cells, or PBMCs. The dataset comprised deeply sampled blood TCRbeta repertoires from subjects exposed to, actively infected with, or recovered from COVID-19. The repertoires were made available in a free public database intended to serve as a resource for research on the immune response to SARS-CoV-2. Samples came from the ongoing ImmuneRACE study (first 160 participants) plus 1,254 subjects from 6 global collaborators. A de-identified subject ID, COVID-19 status, age in years and sex were almost always included in the sample metadata. Where available, HLA class I and class II types were obtained from metadata supplied by the sample provider rather than from assay-based typing. Findings and caveats that apply to the study as a whole: The quantity of clinical and demographic metadata differed by source and by participant and was supplied without curation.

TCRbeta CDR3 regions were amplified from genomic DNA by means of the immunoSEQ Assay, a bias-controlled multiplex PCR. The authors processed their data as follows. Within the assay, amplification of reference gene primers was used to estimate how many nucleated cells each sample contained. Sequence reads were collapsed and filtered to measure the absolute abundance of every unique TCRbeta CDR3 rearrangement. Productive Simpson clonality was computed per sample as the square root of Simpson's diversity index over productive rearrangements. Not all clones reach the TCRdb copy of this immuneACCESS table, which keeps in-frame sequences only. Checked studies attribute under half of the gap to unresolved V genes and leave the rest unexplained. The DNA was the basis for D and trimming; V, J and clone size are from that table. The table for this sample lists some 160,000 clones; 75% to 90% of them were counted only once. Approximately 2.8% of the sample rests with the top ten.

Whole blood was collected in K2EDTA tubes by collaborating institutions according to the institutions' own protocols. For TCRbeta analysis, collaborators shipped samples as frozen whole blood, isolated PBMCs, or DNA extracted from either of those sample types. CDR1 and CDR2, per the germline V gene, are MNHEY and SVGEGT. The junction carries 8 bases between V and J, which are trimmed by 2 bases and 6 bases respectively. Spanning cysteine to phenylalanine, the CDR3 consists of 12 amino acids. The sequence is cut down to CDR3 DNA, 36 bases in frame from base 1. The source is a woman aged 60-75 years with active COVID-19. The rearranged chain carries TRBV6-2 or TRBV6-3 and TRBJ2-7; a tentative D call is TRBD2 (6 bases match). The sample was peripheral blood. The nucleotide sequence is given as TGTGCCAGCAGTTACCGGGGAGGCGAGCAGTACTTC. This sequence encodes CASSYRGGEQYF.